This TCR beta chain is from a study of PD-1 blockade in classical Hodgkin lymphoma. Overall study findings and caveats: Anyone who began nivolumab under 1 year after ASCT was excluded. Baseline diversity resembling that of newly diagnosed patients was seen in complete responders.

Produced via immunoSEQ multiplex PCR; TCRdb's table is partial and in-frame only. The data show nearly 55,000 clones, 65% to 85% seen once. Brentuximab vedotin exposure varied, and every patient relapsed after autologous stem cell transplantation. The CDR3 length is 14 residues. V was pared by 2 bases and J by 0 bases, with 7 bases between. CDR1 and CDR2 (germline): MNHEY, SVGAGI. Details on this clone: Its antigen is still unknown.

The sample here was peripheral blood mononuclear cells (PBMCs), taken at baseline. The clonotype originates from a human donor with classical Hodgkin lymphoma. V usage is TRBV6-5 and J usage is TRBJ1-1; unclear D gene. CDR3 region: CASSYGMLNTEAFF. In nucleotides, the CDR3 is TGTGCCAGCAGTTACGGGATGCTGAACACTGAAGCTTTCTTT.